Only a few counts were recorded for the clone carrying this T cell receptor (beta chain). This specimen comes from a study of blood T cell repertoires in COVID-19. Trimming left V 3 bases short and J 3 bases short, with 15 bases between. CDR1 and CDR2 (germline): SGHNT, YYREEE (reference sequence). The CDR3 runs 15 residues. Profiled with immunoSEQ multiplex PCR; TCRdb holds only in-frame clones, not every one. The top ten hold under 3.5% of the sample, which has some 190,000 clones, around 85% seen once. The source of this sequence is a man aged 60 to 69 with acute or convalescent COVID-19. The specimen sequenced was peripheral blood. This chain connects TRBV5-4 to TRBJ2-5, with a possible D match to TRBD2 (5 bases). The CDR3 DNA sequence: TGTGCCAGCAGCTCTGGGTATGGAGGCGAAGAGACCCAGTACTTC. Protein product: CASSSGYGGEETQYF.